This TCR beta chain was retrieved from a study of CD8 T cells in ankylosing spondylitis. Findings and caveats of the study: Apparently characteristic of ankylosing spondylitis blood was a TCR beta motif (about 8 highly homologous variants).

As the method for making TCR beta libraries, quantitative 5'-RACE with molecular barcodes was used. From the 5' RACE reads, TCRdb called clonotypes with MiXCR, one entry per CDR3 protein. The data hold about 510,000 distinct CDR3 sequences, with 5.3% observed a single time. The CDR3 spans 17 residues. The germline CDR1 and CDR2 sequences are LNHNV and YYDKDF (reference sequence). V was clipped by 2 bases and J by 4 bases; unmatched bases: 9. The sample holds many counts of this clonotype. Its antigen is not identified. Sequencing was done on a sample of blood, either unsorted or a sorted T cell fraction (not recorded which). The receptor was derived from a male donor with ankylosing spondylitis. This chain joins TRBV15 and TRBJ2-5, with 11 nucleotides matching TRBD1. This CDR3 is CATSRQVGGTGGETQYF. The CDR3 DNA reads TGTGCCACCAGCAGACAAGTCGGGGGGACAGGGGGAGAGACCCAGTACTTC.